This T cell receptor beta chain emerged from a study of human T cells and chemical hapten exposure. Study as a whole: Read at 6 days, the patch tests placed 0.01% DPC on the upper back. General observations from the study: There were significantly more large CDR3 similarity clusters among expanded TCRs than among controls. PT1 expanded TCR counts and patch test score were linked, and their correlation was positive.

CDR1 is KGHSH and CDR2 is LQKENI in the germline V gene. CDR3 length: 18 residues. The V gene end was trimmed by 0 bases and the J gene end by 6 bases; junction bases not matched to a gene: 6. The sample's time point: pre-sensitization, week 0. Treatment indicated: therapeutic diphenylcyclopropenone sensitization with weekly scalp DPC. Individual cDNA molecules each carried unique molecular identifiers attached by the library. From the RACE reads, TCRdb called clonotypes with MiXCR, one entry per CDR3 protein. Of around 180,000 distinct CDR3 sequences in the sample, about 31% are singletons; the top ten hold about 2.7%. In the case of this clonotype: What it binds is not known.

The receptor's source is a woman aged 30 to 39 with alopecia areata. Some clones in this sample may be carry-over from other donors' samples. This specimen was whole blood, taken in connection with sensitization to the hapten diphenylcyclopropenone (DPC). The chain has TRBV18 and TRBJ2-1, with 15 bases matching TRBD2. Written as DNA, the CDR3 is TGTGCCAGCTCACCACCAGGACTAGCGGGGGGGTCCGGCAATGAGCAGTTCTTC. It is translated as CASSPPGLAGGSGNEQFF.